The 24 T cell receptor beta chains below all came from one sample that was sequenced in a study of long-term antiretroviral therapy in people with HIV. Assay version v3.0 of immunoSEQ was used, and it was run at survey level. This table comes from immunoSEQ multiplex PCR, and its TCRdb copy is limited to in-frame clones, with some not included. This sample carries 30,000 to 40,000 clones, 80% to 90% of them seen once, and the ten largest clones take about 12%. The source was unsorted PBMCs, collected 0.3 years after starting antiretroviral therapy. The receptors here all came from a young man with HIV.

The CDR3 region has the DNA TGTGCCAGCAGTGAGCTGGACAGGGAATCCGGCGAGCAGTACTTC. Its translation: CASSELDRESGEQYF. The chain recombines TRBV25-1 with TRBJ2-7; 8 bases are a match to TRBD1. V gave up 3 bases and J gave up 6 bases; unmatched junction bases: 10. Germline CDR1 is MGHDK and CDR2 is SYGVNS. The CDR3 contains 15 residues.

The rearrangement joins TRBV28 to TRBJ2-7, with a tentative D call TRBD1 (6 bases). V lost 6 bases, J lost 0 bases, and 18 bases lay in between. This CDR3 region has 16 residues. The germline V gene encodes CDR1 MDHEN and CDR2 SYDVKM. The CDR3 spells CASSPIGGAVSYEQYF. The CDR3 coding sequence is TGTGCCAGCAGCCCGATAGGGGGAGCGGTCTCCTACGAGCAGTACTTC.

The chain has TRBV2 and TRBJ1-5; D is unclear. V lost 1 base and J lost 1, with 8 bases in between. The CDR3 contains 15 residues. CDR1 SNHLY and CDR2 FYNNEI come from the germline V gene. The DNA of the CDR3 is TGTGCCAGCAGTGAAGGGCAGGCCAGCAATCAGCCCCAGCATTTT. Protein product: CASSEGQASNQPQHF.

The chain combines TRBV7-8 with TRBJ1-4; D unclear. V lost 5 bases, J lost 9 bases, and 10 bases lay in between. Germline assignment: CDR1 SGHVS and CDR2 FQNEAQ. The CDR3 consists of 12 residues. The CDR3, as DNA: TGTGCCAGCAGCCCGGCAAGTAAAAAACTGTTTTTT. As protein: CASSPASKKLFF.

The count of this clone is one. This sequence joins TRBV5-8 and TRBJ1-4; D is uncertain. Trimming left V 2 bases short and J 8 bases short, with 10 bases between. The CDR3 runs to 13 residues. Germline assignment: CDR1 SGHTS and CDR2 YDEGEE. CDR3 in DNA: TGTGCCAGCAGCTTTGAGACGCGGGAAAAACTGTTTTTT. Its protein is CASSFETREKLFF. Variable domain in full (rest from reference TRBV5-8 and TRBJ1-4): EAGVTQSPTHLIKTRGQQATLRCSPISGHTSVYWYQQALGLGLQFLLWYDEGEERNRGNFPPRFSGRQFPNYSSELNVNALELEDSALYLCASSFETREKLFFGSGTQLSVL.

The sample holds one count of this clone. This sequence joins TRBV4-1 and TRBJ1-1; D gene unclear. This CDR3 spans 15 amino acids. The V end lost 1 base, the J end lost 4 bases, and 13 bases lay between the germline ends. CDR1 and CDR2 from the germline V gene are MGHRA and YSYEKL. The CDR3 is CASSQGDWVSTEAFF. The CDR3 coding sequence is TGCGCCAGCAGCCAAGGCGATTGGGTTAGCACTGAAGCTTTCTTT.

V is TRBV19 and J is TRBJ2-1, with D uncertain. CDR1 and CDR2 (germline): LNHDA, SQIVND (reference sequence). This CDR3 region has 14 residues. V was trimmed by 5 bases and J by 10 bases, leaving 18 bases between them. The CDR3 nucleotides are TGTGCCAGTAGTCTAACTGGCGGTGGCCTAGAGCAGTTCTTC. Its protein product is CASSLTGGGLEQFF.

Judged by abundance, this clone is medium-sized. The J gene is TRBJ2-3, the V gene TRBV14; a weak D match, TRBD1 (5 bases). This CDR3 has 12 amino acids. In germline, CDR1 is SGHDN, CDR2 FVKESK. V was clipped by 4 bases and J by 6 bases, with 8 bases between them. The CDR3 DNA reads as TGTGCCAGCAGCCTCAACAGGGATACGCAGTATTTT. Translated, it gives CASSLNRDTQYF.

The chain employs TRBV7-6 and TRBJ2-2; D uncertain. CDR1 is SGHVS and CDR2 is FNYEAQ in the germline V gene. The length of the CDR3 is 15 residues. The V end was cut by 4 bases, the J end by 1 base, with 10 bases between. The CDR3 is CASSSRLLNTGELFF. DNA of the CDR3: TGTGCCAGCAGCTCCAGGTTATTGAACACCGGGGAGCTGTTTTTT.

V gene TRBV5-6 combines with J gene TRBJ1-2; 7 bases are shared with TRBD1. Looked up from germline, CDR1 is SGHDT and CDR2 is YYEEEE. After removal of 0 bases from V and 4 bases from J, the junction contained 9 bases not matched to a gene. This CDR3 spans 16 amino acids. The CDR3 DNA reads as TGTGCCAGCAGCTTGGCCGGGCAGGGGGTCGTCTATGGCTACACCTTC. Protein product: CASSLAGQGVVYGYTF. Full variable domain (outside the CDR3, taken from reference TRBV5-6 and TRBJ1-2): DAGVTQSPTHLIKTRGQQVTLRCSPKSGHDTVSWYQQALGQGPQFIFQYYEEEERQRGNFPDRFSGHQFPNYSSELNVNALLLGDSALYLCASSLAGQGVVYGYTFGSGTRLTVV.

The V call is TRBV25-1, the J call TRBJ1-1; no clear D. The CDR3 contains 13 residues. The germline CDR1 and CDR2 sequences are MGHDK and SYGVNS. V lost 5 bases, J lost 4 bases, and 11 bases lay in between. CDR3 amino acids: CASSSVWGTEAFF. The CDR3, as DNA: TGTGCCAGCAGTTCAGTCTGGGGCACTGAAGCTTTCTTT.

The chain couples TRBV5-8 to TRBJ2-1; D is tentatively TRBD1 or TRBD2 (7 bases each). The CDR3 is 15 residues long. From germline, CDR1 is SGHTS and CDR2 YDEGEE. Trimming pared 7 bases from V and 0 bases from J, leaving 14 bases between. DNA for the CDR3: TGTGCCAGCGGCGCAGGGGGGGACTCCTACAATGAGCAGTTCTTC. Its protein product is CASGAGGDSYNEQFF.

This rearrangement joins TRBV7-2 to TRBJ2-4; 7 bases align to TRBD1. The CDR3 spans 15 residues. Germline trimming cut 5 bases from V and 2 bases from J; bases unmatched to any gene: 6. Germline CDR1 reads SGHTA; CDR2 reads FQGNSA. The CDR3 loop is CASSTRQGPKNIQYF. CDR3 DNA: TGTGCCAGCAGCACCCGACAGGGACCCAAAAACATTCAGTACTTC.

V usage is TRBV7-2 and J usage is TRBJ1-3; D ambiguous. This CDR3 is 13 amino acids long. From germline, CDR1 is SGHTA and CDR2 FQGNSA. Trimming took off 5 bases at V and 4 bases at J, with 9 bases between the two ends. This CDR3 is CASSPGGGNTIYF. The CDR3 DNA is TGTGCCAGCAGCCCCGGAGGGGGAAACACCATATATTTT.

This clone was seen a single time. The chain joins TRBV11-2 to TRBJ2-4, with D possibly matching TRBD1 (5 bases). V was clipped by 2 bases and J by 6 bases, with 14 bases between them. This CDR3 region has 15 residues. From germline, CDR1 is SGHAT and CDR2 FQNNGV. CDR3 DNA: TGTGCCAGCAGCTTAATGGAGACAGTCCGAAACATTCAGTACTTC. Its protein is CASSLMETVRNIQYF.

This chain joins TRBV14 and TRBJ1-3; a weak D match, TRBD1 (5 bases). Trimming left V 1 base short and J 3 bases short, with 10 bases between. CDR1 SGHDN and CDR2 FVKESK come from the germline V gene. There are 15 residues in the CDR3. Here the CDR3 DNA reads TGTGCCAGCAGCCAAGTGAGCAGGGATGGAAACACCATATATTTT. Translation gives CASSQVSRDGNTIYF.

V gene TRBV11-2 combines with J gene TRBJ2-7; 7 nucleotides agree with TRBD1. V shed 3 bases, J shed 2 bases, and the junction held 7 bases outside the gene matches. This CDR3 has 15 residues. The germline V gene encodes CDR1 SGHAT and CDR2 FQNNGV. CDR3 in DNA: TGTGCCAGCAGCTTTAACACAGGGGCCCCCTACGAGCAGTACTTC. It yields the protein CASSFNTGAPYEQYF.

The chain is built from TRBV5-1 and TRBJ2-3, with D possibly matching TRBD1 (6 bases). CDR1 is SGHRS, CDR2 YFSETQ, per germline. Trimming took 0 bases from V and 1 from J, leaving 15 bases between them. The length of the CDR3 is 17 residues. The CDR3 sequence is CASSLDSRGSGTDTQYF. Here the CDR3 DNA reads TGCGCCAGCAGCTTGGACTCCAGGGGTTCTGGCACAGATACGCAGTATTTT.

This rearrangement joins TRBV4-1 to TRBJ2-1; TRBD2 matches 8 bases. The V gene's germline CDR1 is MGHRA and CDR2 YSYEKL. The CDR3 contains 16 residues. Germline trimming cut 1 base from V and 9 bases from J; bases unmatched to any gene: 11. The CDR3, as DNA: TGCGCCAGCAGCCAAGGTCCAGGGACTAGTCACCCTGAGCAGTTCTTC. Protein sequence: CASSQGPGTSHPEQFF.

The V call is TRBV27, the J call TRBJ1-2; D unclear. In germline, CDR1 is MNHEY, CDR2 SMNVEV (reference sequence). Trimming took off 2 bases at V and 5 bases at J, with 15 bases between the two ends. The CDR3 has 15 amino acids. CDR3 in DNA: TGTGCCAGCAGTTTACAACAGTCCTTTTGGTATGGCTACACCTTC. Translated, it gives CASSLQQSFWYGYTF.

V usage is TRBV9 and J usage is TRBJ2-1; the D gene could be TRBD1 or TRBD2 (5 bases each). Trimming left V 3 bases short and J 11 bases short, with 9 bases between. The CDR3 runs 11 residues. Germline values: CDR1 SGDLS, CDR2 YYNGEE. CDR3 bases: TGTGCCAGCAGCGCCTCGGGGCAGCAGTTCTTC. Amino acids: CASSASGQQFF.

This clone was observed a few times. This chain uses TRBV7-8 with TRBJ1-5; no clear D gene. The CDR3 is 16 amino acids. V gave up 0 bases and J gave up 0 bases, with 9 bases separating them. CDR1 is SGHVS, CDR2 FQNEAQ, per germline. CDR3 in DNA: TGTGCCAGCAGCTTAGCGACATCTTATAGCAATCAGCCCCAGCATTTT. Its translation is CASSLATSYSNQPQHF.

The chain uses TRBV19 and TRBJ2-2; D remains ambiguous. V lost 3 bases, J lost 1 base, and 15 bases lay in between. Germline CDR1 is LNHDA and CDR2 is SQIVND (reference sequence). This CDR3 has 17 residues. This CDR3 reads CASSIMGGQMNTGELFF. Here the CDR3 DNA reads TGTGCCAGTAGTATCATGGGTGGGCAGATGAACACCGGGGAGCTGTTTTTT.

This clone showed up just a few times. V is TRBV2 and J is TRBJ2-5; 8 positions match TRBD1. The CDR3 is made up of 11 amino acids. Per the germline V gene, CDR1 is SNHLY and CDR2 is FYNNEI. The J segment lost 6 bases and the V segment lost 10 bases, leaving 4 bases of the junction unmatched. The CDR3 here is CAIDRGQTQYF. For the CDR3, the DNA is TGTGCCATCGACAGGGGTCAGACCCAGTACTTC.